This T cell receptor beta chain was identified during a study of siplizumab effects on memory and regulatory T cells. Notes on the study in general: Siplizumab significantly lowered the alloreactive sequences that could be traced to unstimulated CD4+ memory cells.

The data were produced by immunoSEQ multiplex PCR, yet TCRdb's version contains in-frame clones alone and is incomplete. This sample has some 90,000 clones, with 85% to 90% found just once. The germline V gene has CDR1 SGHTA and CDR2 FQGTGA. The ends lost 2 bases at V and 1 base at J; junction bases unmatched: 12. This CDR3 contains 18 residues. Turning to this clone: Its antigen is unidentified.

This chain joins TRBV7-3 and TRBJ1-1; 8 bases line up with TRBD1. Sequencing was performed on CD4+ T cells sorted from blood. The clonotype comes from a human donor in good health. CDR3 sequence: CASSLRTGTLITNTEAFF. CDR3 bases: TGTGCCAGCAGCTTACGGACAGGGACCCTCATAACGAACACTGAAGCTTTCTTT.